Listed here are 14 T cell receptor beta chains from one sample, sequenced in a study of identical twins. TCRdb reprocessed the 5' RACE reads via MiXCR and lists one record per CDR3 protein. This sample has about 660,000 distinct CDR3 sequences, with more than 6.5% found just once. Separately, the same data were catalogued under a study of yellow fever vaccine responses in identical twins.

Input material: PBMCs. The receptor source for this set is a woman in her late teens or twenties in good health.

This clonotype was picked up many times. The chain has TRBV2 and TRBJ1-4; TRBD1 agrees at 7 bases. The CDR3 runs to 14 residues. V trimming: 6 bases; J trimming: 6 bases; junction bases outside the gene matches: 7. The germline V gene has CDR1 SNHLY and CDR2 FYNNEI. The CDR3 here is CASSEGQIYEKLFF. The DNA for the CDR3 is TGTGCCAGCAGCGAGGGACAGATCTATGAAAAACTGTTTTTT.

The genes are TRBV12-3 or TRBV12-4 and TRBJ1-1; no firm D call. The CDR3 spans 14 residues. Trimming stripped 2 bases from V and 1 base from J, with 8 bases between. The CDR3 region has the DNA TGTGCCAGCAGTTTAACCAGCACGAACACTGAAGCTTTCTTT. This codes for CASSLTSTNTEAFF.

This clonotype was seen more than once but under ten times. CDR3 bases: TGTGCCAGCAGTCGGACAGGGGGGTTTGGCGAAAAACTGTTTTTT. Translating gives CASSRTGGFGEKLFF. The genes are TRBV7-2 and TRBJ1-4; 10 bases match TRBD1. Germline loops: CDR1 SGHTA, CDR2 FQGNSA. V shed 6 bases and J 8 bases; nucleotides not matched to a gene: 9. CDR3 size: 15 residues.

This clonotype was detected ten times or more. The V call is TRBV6-1, the J call TRBJ2-7; 9 bases are a match to TRBD2. Per the germline V gene, CDR1 is MNHNS and CDR2 is SASEGT. This CDR3 has 14 residues. V shed 6 bases, J shed 3 bases, and the junction held 6 bases outside the gene matches. The CDR3 is CASSLLAGSYEQYF. The CDR3 DNA sequence: TGTGCCAGCAGCTTGCTAGCGGGGAGCTACGAGCAGTACTTC.

This clonotype was counted at least ten times. The rearrangement uses TRBV28 and TRBJ2-4; a possible D gene is TRBD2 (6 bases). CDR3 length: 15 amino acids. V lost 1 base to trimming and J lost 7 bases, with 14 bases between them. Looked up from germline, CDR1 is MDHEN and CDR2 is SYDVKM. The CDR3 bases are TGTGCCAGCAGTTTATCTGGAGGGGAGGTTAACATTCAGTACTTC. Its translation: CASSLSGGEVNIQYF.

This clonotype was seen a handful of times. The rearrangement uses TRBV6-2 or TRBV6-3 and TRBJ1-5, with 7 bases fitting TRBD1. The V gene's germline CDR1 is MNHEY and CDR2 SVGEGT. The CDR3 consists of 16 residues. The trim removed 5 bases at V and 6 bases at J, leaving 13 bases unmatched. The CDR3 loop reads CASSREGQMRGQPQHF. The CDR3 bases are TGTGCCAGCAGTCGCGAGGGACAGATGAGAGGTCAGCCCCAGCATTTT.

This chain joins TRBV5-5 and TRBJ2-1; 9 bases align to TRBD2. The germline CDR1 and CDR2 sequences are SGHKS and YYEKEE (reference sequence). V gave up 2 bases and J gave up 7 bases; unmatched junction bases: 7. This CDR3 region has 15 residues. In DNA, the CDR3 is TGTGCCAGCAGCTTAGTCGGGACTAGCAGGAATGAGCAGTTCTTC. Amino acids: CASSLVGTSRNEQFF. The whole variable domain, filled in from reference TRBV5-5 and TRBJ2-1, reads DAGVTQSPTHLIKTRGQQVTLRCSPISGHKSVSWYQQVLGQGPQFIFQYYEKEERGRGNFPDRFSARQFPNYSSELNVNALLLGDSALYLCASSLVGTSRNEQFFGPGTRLTVL.

This clonotype was observed many times. The chain employs TRBV5-5 and TRBJ1-5, with no clear D. The CDR3 consists of 14 residues. CDR1 SGHKS and CDR2 YYEKEE come from the germline V gene (reference sequence). Trimming shortened V by 2 bases and J by 5 bases, and 11 bases separated the two germline ends. The CDR3 here is CASSFIERDQPQHF. For the CDR3, the DNA is TGTGCCAGCAGCTTCATTGAAAGGGATCAGCCCCAGCATTTT.

The chain recombines TRBV7-6 with TRBJ2-3; D gene ambiguous. CDR1 and CDR2 (germline): SGHVS, FNYEAQ. The CDR3 extends over 15 amino acids. Trimming took 5 bases from V and 3 from J, leaving 15 bases between them. The CDR3 is CASSPRVLKTDTQYF. CDR3 in DNA: TGTGCCAGCAGCCCCCGGGTTCTGAAGACAGATACGCAGTATTTT.

This chain's CDR3 is CASSREGRGNQPQHF. DNA for the CDR3: TGTGCCAGCAGCAGAGAGGGGAGGGGCAATCAGCCCCAGCATTTT. The chain has TRBV5-6 and TRBJ1-5, with D possibly matching TRBD1 (5 bases). This CDR3 region has 15 residues. Trimming took off 4 bases at V and 2 bases at J, with 13 bases between the two ends. Germline-derived CDR1 and CDR2 are SGHDT and YYEEEE.

This clonotype was seen a few times. This chain joins TRBV19 and TRBJ1-6; D gene unclear. The germline gives CDR1 LNHDA, CDR2 SQIVND (reference sequence). The CDR3 extends over 15 amino acids. V was clipped by 2 bases and J by 3 bases, with 8 bases between them. This chain's CDR3 is CASSITRLYNSPLHF. The DNA of the CDR3 is TGTGCCAGTAGTATAACTCGCCTCTATAATTCACCCCTCCACTTT.

The rearrangement joins TRBV9 to TRBJ2-1; TRBD2 matches at 15 bases. The trim removed 0 bases at V and 4 bases at J, leaving 11 bases unmatched. Germline CDR1 is SGDLS and CDR2 is YYNGEE. The CDR3 spans 20 residues. This CDR3 reads CASSVGPPGLAGGQYNEQFF. The CDR3 DNA is TGTGCCAGCAGCGTAGGCCCCCCGGGACTAGCGGGGGGACAATACAATGAGCAGTTCTTC.

The chain is built from TRBV20-1 and TRBJ2-3; D remains ambiguous. The CDR3 covers 10 residues. The germline V and J ends were trimmed by 5 bases and 6 bases, with 6 bases remaining between them. CDR1 is DFQATT, CDR2 SNEGSKA, per germline (reference sequence). The CDR3 sequence: CSAVEDTQYF. As DNA, the CDR3 is TGCAGTGCTGTAGAGGATACGCAGTATTTT.

This clonotype was counted only a few times. This chain joins TRBV20-1 and TRBJ2-3, with TRBD2 identical over 7 bases. Germline V gene lookup returns CDR1 DFQATT and CDR2 SNEGSKA (reference sequence). The CDR3 runs 17 residues. J was trimmed by 1 base and V by 4 bases; bases with no gene match: 14. CDR3: CSAILLATLEGTDTQYF. CDR3 nucleotides: TGCAGTGCTATATTACTAGCGACCCTGGAGGGCACAGATACGCAGTATTTT.